This T cell receptor beta chain was recovered during a study of blood T cell repertoires in COVID-19. Study information: Donors in the United States, Italy and Spain gave samples during acute or convalescent COVID-19.

A remark on this clone: The same CDR3 also results from other DNA sequences found in this sample.

The data were produced by immunoSEQ multiplex PCR, yet TCRdb's version contains in-frame clones alone and is incomplete. The profile shows about 210,000 clones, about 81% of them singletons. Sequenced input: PBMCs or T cells enriched from blood (not recorded which). The sequence derives from a man aged 35-49 years who had recovered from COVID-19.

CDR3 region: CASSLGGQNTEAFF. The DNA of the CDR3 is TGCGCCAGCAGCTTGGGTGGACAGAACACTGAAGCTTTCTTT. This chain uses TRBV5-1 with TRBJ1-1, with D maybe TRBD1 (5 bases). V lost 0 bases and J lost 1, with 7 bases in between. CDR1 is SGHRS and CDR2 is YFSETQ in the germline V gene. The CDR3 length is 14 residues.